This T cell receptor (beta chain) was identified during a study of cytomegalovirus exposure and HLA in healthy donors. Whole-study findings and limits: A later analysis associated under 20,000 TCR beta sequences with HLA alleles at a 0.05 false discovery rate.

Notes on this clone: What it binds is not known.

The CDR3 contains 16 residues. Germline CDR1 reads SGHRS; CDR2 reads YFSETQ. With V trimmed by 3 bases and J by 4 bases, 7 bases remained unmatched. PCR was performed using 60 Vbeta and 13 Jbeta primers. The method was immunoSEQ multiplex PCR; TCRdb's version includes in-frame clones alone and lacks a portion of them. Among fewer than 200,000 clones listed, about 86% were seen once. The source is a woman aged 30 to 39 in good health and CMV-seronegative. The chain couples TRBV5-1 to TRBJ2-5; 12 bases fit TRBD2. Material: PBMCs. CDR3 in DNA: TGCGCCAGCAGCTCTGGACTAGCGGGGAGCGGAGAGACCCAGTACTTC. Translation: CASSSGLAGSGETQYF.